This T cell receptor beta chain was profiled in a study of T cell changes during pregnancy in multiple sclerosis. Trimming removed 4 bases from V and 3 bases from J; junction bases left unmatched: 8. Germline assignment: CDR1 SGDLS and CDR2 YYNGEE. This CDR3 comprises 16 residues. Assay: immunoSEQ multiplex PCR; the TCRdb copy retains only in-frame clones and omits some. This table has about 83,000 clones, about 95% appearing once. The TCR originated in a female donor with multiple sclerosis, enrolled in a pregnancy study. Material: peripheral blood, obtained in the second trimester of pregnancy. V gene TRBV9 combines with J gene TRBJ2-3; the match to TRBD2 covers 10 bases. The CDR3 region is CASSPPGLAITDTQYF. CDR3 DNA: TGTGCCAGCAGCCCTCCGGGACTAGCGATAACAGATACGCAGTATTTT.